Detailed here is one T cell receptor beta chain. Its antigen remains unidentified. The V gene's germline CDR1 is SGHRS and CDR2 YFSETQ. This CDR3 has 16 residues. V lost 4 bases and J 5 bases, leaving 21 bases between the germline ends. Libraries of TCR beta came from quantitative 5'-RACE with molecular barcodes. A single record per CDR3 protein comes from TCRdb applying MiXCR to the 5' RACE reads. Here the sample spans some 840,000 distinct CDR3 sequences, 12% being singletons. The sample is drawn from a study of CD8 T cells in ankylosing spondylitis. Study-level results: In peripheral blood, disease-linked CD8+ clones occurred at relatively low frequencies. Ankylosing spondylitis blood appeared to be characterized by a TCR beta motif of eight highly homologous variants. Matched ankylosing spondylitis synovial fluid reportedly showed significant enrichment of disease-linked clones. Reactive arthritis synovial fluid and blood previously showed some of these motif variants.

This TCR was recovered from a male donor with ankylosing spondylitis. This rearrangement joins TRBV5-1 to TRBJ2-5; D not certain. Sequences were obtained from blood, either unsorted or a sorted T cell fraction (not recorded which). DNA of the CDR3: TGCGCCAGCAGCCGAATCCTCCGGGCCCCGAGGGAGACCCAGTACTTC. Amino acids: CASSRILRAPRETQYF.